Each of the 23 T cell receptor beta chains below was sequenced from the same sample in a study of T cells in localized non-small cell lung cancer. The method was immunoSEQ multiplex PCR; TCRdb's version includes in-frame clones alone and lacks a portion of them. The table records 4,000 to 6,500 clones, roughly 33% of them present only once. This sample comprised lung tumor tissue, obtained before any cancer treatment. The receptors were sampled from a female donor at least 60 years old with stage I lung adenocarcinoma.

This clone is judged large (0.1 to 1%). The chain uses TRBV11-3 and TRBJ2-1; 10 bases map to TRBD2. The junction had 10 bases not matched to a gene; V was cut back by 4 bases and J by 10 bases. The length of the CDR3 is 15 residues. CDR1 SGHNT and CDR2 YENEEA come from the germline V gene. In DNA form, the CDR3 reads TGTGCCAGCAGCTACCCAGCGGGGGGGCCGAAGGAGCAGTTCTTC. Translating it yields CASSYPAGGPKEQFF. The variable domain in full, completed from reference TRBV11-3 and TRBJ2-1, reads EAGVVQSPRYKIIEKKQPVAFWCNPISGHNTLYWYLQNLGQGPELLIRYENEEAVDDSQLPKDRFSAERLKGVDSTLKIQPAELGDSAVYLCASSYPAGGPKEQFFGPGTRLTVL.

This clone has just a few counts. The chain's CDR3 is CASSLGLAGGTYNEQFF. Here the CDR3 DNA reads TGTGCCAGCAGCTTGGGACTAGCGGGGGGTACCTACAATGAGCAGTTCTTC. This chain links TRBV11-3 with TRBJ2-1, with TRBD2 identical over 15 bases. V lost 3 bases to trimming and J lost 2 bases; unmatched junction nucleotides: 2. In germline, CDR1 is SGHNT, CDR2 YENEEA. The CDR3 extends over 17 amino acids. Combining the CDR3 with reference TRBV11-3 and TRBJ2-1 gives the whole variable domain EAGVVQSPRYKIIEKKQPVAFWCNPISGHNTLYWYLQNLGQGPELLIRYENEEAVDDSQLPKDRFSAERLKGVDSTLKIQPAELGDSAVYLCASSLGLAGGTYNEQFFGPGTRLTVL.

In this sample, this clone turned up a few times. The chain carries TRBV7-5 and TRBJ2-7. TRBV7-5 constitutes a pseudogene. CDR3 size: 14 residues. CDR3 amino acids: CASSQGGSSREQYF. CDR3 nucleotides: TGTGCCAGCAGCCAGGGGGGGAGCTCCCGGGAGCAGTACTTC.

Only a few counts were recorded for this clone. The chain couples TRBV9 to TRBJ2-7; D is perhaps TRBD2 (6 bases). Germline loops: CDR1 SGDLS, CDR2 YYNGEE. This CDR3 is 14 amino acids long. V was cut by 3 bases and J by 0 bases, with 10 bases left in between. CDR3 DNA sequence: TGTGCCAGCAGCGGCGGGACCAGCTCCTACGAGCAGTACTTC. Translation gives CASSGGTSSYEQYF.

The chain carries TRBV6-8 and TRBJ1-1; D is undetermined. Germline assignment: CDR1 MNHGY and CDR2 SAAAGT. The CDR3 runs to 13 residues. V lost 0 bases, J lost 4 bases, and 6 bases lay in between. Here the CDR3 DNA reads TGTGCCAGCAGTTACTCCTGGGGCACTGAAGCTTTCTTT. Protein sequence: CASSYSWGTEAFF.

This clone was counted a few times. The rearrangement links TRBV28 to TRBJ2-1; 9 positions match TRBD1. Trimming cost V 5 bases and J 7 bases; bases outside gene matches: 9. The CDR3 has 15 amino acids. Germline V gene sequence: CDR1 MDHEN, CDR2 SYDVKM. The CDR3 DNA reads TGTGCCAGCAGTCCCGGGACAGGGAAGCGGAATGAGCAGTTCTTC. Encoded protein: CASSPGTGKRNEQFF.

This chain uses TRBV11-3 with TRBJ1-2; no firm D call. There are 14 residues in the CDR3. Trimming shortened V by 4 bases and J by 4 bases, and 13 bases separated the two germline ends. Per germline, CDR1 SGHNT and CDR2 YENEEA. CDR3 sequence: CASSSLAAAYGYTF. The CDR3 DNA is TGTGCCAGCAGCTCCCTGGCGGCCGCCTATGGCTACACCTTC.

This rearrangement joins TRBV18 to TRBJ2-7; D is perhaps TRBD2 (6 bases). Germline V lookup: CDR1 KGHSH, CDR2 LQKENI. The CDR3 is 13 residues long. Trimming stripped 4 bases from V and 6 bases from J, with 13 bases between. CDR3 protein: CASSRAEEGEQYF. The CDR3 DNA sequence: TGTGCCAGCTCACGAGCGGAGGAGGGCGAGCAGTACTTC.

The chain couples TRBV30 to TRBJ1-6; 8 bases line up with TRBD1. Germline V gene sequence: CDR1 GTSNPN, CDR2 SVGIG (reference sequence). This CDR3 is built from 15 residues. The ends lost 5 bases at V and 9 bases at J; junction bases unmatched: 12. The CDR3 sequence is CAWEDPDRDRSPLHF. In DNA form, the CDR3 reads TGTGCCTGGGAAGACCCGGACAGGGATCGTTCACCCCTCCACTTT.

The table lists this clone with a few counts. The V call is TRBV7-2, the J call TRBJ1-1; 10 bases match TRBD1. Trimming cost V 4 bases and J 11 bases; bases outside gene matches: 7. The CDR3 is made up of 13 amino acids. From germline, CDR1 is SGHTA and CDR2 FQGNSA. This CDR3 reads CASSSRTGGGAFF. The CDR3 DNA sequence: TGTGCCAGCAGCTCGAGGACAGGGGGAGGCGCTTTCTTT.

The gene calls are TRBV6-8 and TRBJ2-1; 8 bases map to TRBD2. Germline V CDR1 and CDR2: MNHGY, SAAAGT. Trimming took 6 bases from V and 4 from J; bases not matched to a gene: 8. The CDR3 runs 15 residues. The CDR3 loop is CASRAERGNYNEQFF. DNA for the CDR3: TGTGCCAGCAGAGCCGAGCGGGGGAATTACAATGAGCAGTTCTTC.

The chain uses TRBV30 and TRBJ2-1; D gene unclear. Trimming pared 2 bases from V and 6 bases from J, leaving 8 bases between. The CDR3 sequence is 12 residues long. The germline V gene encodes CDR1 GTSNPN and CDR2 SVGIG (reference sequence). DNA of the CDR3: TGTGCCTGGAGTAGGGCAGCCAATGAGCAGTTCTTC. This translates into CAWSRAANEQFF.

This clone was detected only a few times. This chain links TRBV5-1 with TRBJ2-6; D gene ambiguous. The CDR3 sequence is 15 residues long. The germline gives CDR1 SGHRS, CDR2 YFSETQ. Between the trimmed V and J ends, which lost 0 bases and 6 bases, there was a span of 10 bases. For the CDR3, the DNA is TGCGCCAGCAGCTTGGGTCTTTCGGCGGCCAACGTCCTGACTTTC. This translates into CASSLGLSAANVLTF. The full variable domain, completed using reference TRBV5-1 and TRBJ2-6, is KAGVTQTPRYLIKTRGQQVTLSCSPISGHRSVSWYQQTPGQGLQFLFEYFSETQRNKGNFPGRFSGRQFSNSRSEMNVSTLELGDSALYLCASSLGLSAANVLTFGAGSRLTVL.

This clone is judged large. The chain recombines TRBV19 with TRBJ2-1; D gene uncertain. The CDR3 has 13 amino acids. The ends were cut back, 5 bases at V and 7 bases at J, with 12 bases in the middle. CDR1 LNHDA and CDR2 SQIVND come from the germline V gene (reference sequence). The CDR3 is CASSVFHSNEQFF. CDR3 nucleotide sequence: TGTGCCAGTAGTGTATTCCACAGTAATGAGCAGTTCTTC.

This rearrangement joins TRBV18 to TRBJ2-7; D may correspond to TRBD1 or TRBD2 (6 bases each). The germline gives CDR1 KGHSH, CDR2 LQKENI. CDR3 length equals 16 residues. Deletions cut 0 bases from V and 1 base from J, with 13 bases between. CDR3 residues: CASSPPPGAGSYEQYF. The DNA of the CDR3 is TGTGCCAGCTCACCACCGCCGGGGGCTGGTTCCTACGAGCAGTACTTC.

The CDR3 DNA reads as TGTGCCAGTAGGGACAGGGGCGGAGAGACCCAGTACTTC. Protein sequence: CASRDRGGETQYF. The chain links TRBV19 to TRBJ2-5; 9 bases are a match to TRBD1. Unmatched junction bases numbered 3, after V lost 6 bases and J lost 4 bases. The germline gives CDR1 LNHDA, CDR2 SQIVND (reference sequence). This CDR3 is 13 amino acids long.

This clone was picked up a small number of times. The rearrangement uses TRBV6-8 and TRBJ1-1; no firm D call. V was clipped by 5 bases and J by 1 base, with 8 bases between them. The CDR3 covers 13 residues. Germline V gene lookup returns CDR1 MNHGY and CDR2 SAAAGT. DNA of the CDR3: TGTGCCAGCAGTGTCCAGACGAACACTGAAGCTTTCTTT. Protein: CASSVQTNTEAFF.

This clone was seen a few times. CDR3 in DNA: TGTGCCAGCACGACAGGGGCAATACTCCGGTGGGGCTACACCTTC. Translation: CASTTGAILRWGYTF. The chain uses TRBV11-3 and TRBJ1-2; the match to TRBD1 covers 8 bases. V shed 7 bases and J 8 bases; nucleotides not matched to a gene: 15. This CDR3 has 15 residues. CDR1 is SGHNT, CDR2 YENEEA, per germline.

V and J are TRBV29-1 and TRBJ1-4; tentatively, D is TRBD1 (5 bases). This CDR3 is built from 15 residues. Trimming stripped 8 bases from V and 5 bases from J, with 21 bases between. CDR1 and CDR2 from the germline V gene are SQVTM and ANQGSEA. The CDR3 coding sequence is TGCAGCCAAAAATCCGGACAACGCCTAAATGAAAAACTGTTTTTT. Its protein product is CSQKSGQRLNEKLFF. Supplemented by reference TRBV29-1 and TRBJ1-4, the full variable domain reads SAVISQKPSRDICQRGTSLTIQCQVDSQVTMMFWYRQQPGQSLTLIATANQGSEATYESGFVIDKFPISRPNLTFSTLTVSNMSPEDSSIYLCSQKSGQRLNEKLFFGSGTQLSVL.

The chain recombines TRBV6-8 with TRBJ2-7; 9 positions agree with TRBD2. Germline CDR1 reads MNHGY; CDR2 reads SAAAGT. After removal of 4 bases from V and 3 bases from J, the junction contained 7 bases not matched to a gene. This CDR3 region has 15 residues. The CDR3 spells CASSSSGTSSYEQYF. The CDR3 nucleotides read TGTGCCAGCAGTTCGTCGGGGACTAGCAGCTACGAGCAGTACTTC.

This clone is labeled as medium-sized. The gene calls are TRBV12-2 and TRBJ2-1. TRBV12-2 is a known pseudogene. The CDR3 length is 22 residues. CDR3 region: CASRQKSEVCGGPGEGYNEQFF. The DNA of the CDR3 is TGTGCAAGTCGACAGAAATCAGAGGTCTGTGGGGGTCCAGGAGAGGGCTACAATGAGCAGTTCTTC.

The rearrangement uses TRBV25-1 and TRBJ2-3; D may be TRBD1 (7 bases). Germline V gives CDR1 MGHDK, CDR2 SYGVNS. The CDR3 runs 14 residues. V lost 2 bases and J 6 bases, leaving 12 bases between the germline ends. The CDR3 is CASSERQGLDTQYF. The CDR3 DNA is TGTGCCAGCAGTGAAAGACAGGGACTTGATACGCAGTATTTT.

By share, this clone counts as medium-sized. DNA of the CDR3: TGTGCCAGCAGTAGACAGGGGAGAACCACCGGGGAGCTGTTTTTT. Translated, it gives CASSRQGRTTGELFF. The V call is TRBV6-8, the J call TRBJ2-2, with 8 bases identical to TRBD1. V lost 5 bases to trimming and J lost 4 bases; unmatched junction nucleotides: 6. The germline V gene encodes CDR1 MNHGY and CDR2 SAAAGT. The CDR3 contains 15 residues.